The 9 T cell receptor beta chains presented below share a single source sample, sequenced in a study of follicular helper T cells after annual influenza vaccination. The time point here: 2014-2015 season, pre-vaccination. TCRdb keeps only in-frame clones here, not all; method: immunoSEQ multiplex PCR. The sample contains a few thousand clones, around 80% of which appear only once. Source: CXCR5+ CD38- circulating T follicular helper cells from blood, taken on the day of influenza vaccination. The sample's subset: circulating Tfh, non-naive CD4+CXCR5+PD-1+ (ICOS+CD38+ or ICOS-CD38-). The receptors come from an adult who received the influenza vaccine.

The chain carries TRBV6-1 and TRBJ1-2; tentative D call: TRBD1 (6 bases). The CDR3 runs 14 residues. Trimming pared 6 bases from V and 6 bases from J, leaving 17 bases between. CDR1 is MNHNS and CDR2 is SASEGT in the germline V gene. The CDR3 is CASSTPGAEDGYTF. CDR3 sequence (DNA): TGTGCCAGCAGCACCCCGGGGGCCGAGGATGGCTACACCTTC.

This clone has more than one count but fewer than ten. The V and J genes are TRBV5-4 and TRBJ1-4; D might be TRBD1 (5 bases). The CDR3 is made up of 14 amino acids. Germline lookup yields CDR1 SGHNT and CDR2 YYREEE (reference sequence). The ends were cut back, 1 base at V and 4 bases at J, with 8 bases in the middle. CDR3 bases: TGTGCCAGCAGCTTGCGAGGGGATAATGAAAAACTGTTTTTT. This codes for CASSLRGDNEKLFF.

The V call is TRBV7-2, the J call TRBJ2-3; TRBD2 matches 7 bases. V gave up 2 bases and J gave up 0 bases; unmatched junction bases: 2. The V gene's germline CDR1 is SGHTA and CDR2 FQGNSA. The CDR3 covers 15 residues. CDR3 DNA: TGTGCCAGCAGCTTACCGGGGGGTAGCACAGATACGCAGTATTTT. It translates to CASSLPGGSTDTQYF.

This chain links TRBV5-8 with TRBJ2-5; the D is unclear. The CDR3 runs to 12 residues. Looked up from germline, CDR1 is SGHTS and CDR2 is YDEGEE. Deletions cut 4 bases from V and 4 bases from J, with 8 bases between. CDR3 loop: CASSPWGETQYF. For the CDR3, the DNA is TGTGCCAGCAGCCCATGGGGAGAGACCCAGTACTTC.

V is TRBV29-1 and J is TRBJ2-7, with 11 bases that match TRBD1. In germline, CDR1 is SQVTM, CDR2 ANQGSEA. This CDR3 has 15 residues. After removal of 5 bases from V and 1 base from J, the junction contained 7 bases not matched to a gene. CDR3 coding DNA: TGCAGCGTTCGAGGGACAGGGGGACTTTCCTACGAGCAGTACTTC. It yields the protein CSVRGTGGLSYEQYF.

The chain couples TRBV5-6 to TRBJ1-2, with D uncertain. Per germline, CDR1 SGHDT and CDR2 YYEEEE. V shed 6 bases and J shed 8 bases, with 23 bases lying between them. The CDR3 is made up of 15 amino acids. CDR3 loop: CASTEGPTHGVGYTF. CDR3 coding DNA: TGTGCCAGCACCGAAGGGCCCACTCATGGGGTGGGCTACACCTTC.

V usage is TRBV2 and J usage is TRBJ1-4; tentatively, D is TRBD1 (5 bases). The germline V gene has CDR1 SNHLY and CDR2 FYNNEI. The length of the CDR3 is 13 residues. Trimming removed 8 bases at V and 5 bases at J, with 12 bases between. As DNA, the CDR3 is TGTGCCAGCGGGACGGAAGTAAATGAAAAACTGTTTTTT. Amino acid sequence: CASGTEVNEKLFF.

This clone occurred once. The DNA for the CDR3 is TGTGCCAGCAGCTTAGGGGGACAGAGATACTACGAGCAGTACTTC. It yields the protein CASSLGGQRYYEQYF. The chain couples TRBV7-9 to TRBJ2-7; 7 nucleotides match TRBD1. With 1 base clipped from V and 3 bases from J, the junction kept 6 bases outside the gene matches. Per the germline V gene, CDR1 is SEHNR and CDR2 is FQNEAQ (reference sequence). This CDR3 has 15 amino acids.

This CDR3 is CASARDSLWVGDTQYF. The DNA for the CDR3 is TGTGCCAGTGCCCGGGACTCCCTCTGGGTCGGAGATACGCAGTATTTT. The V call is TRBV2, the J call TRBJ2-3, with D perhaps matching TRBD2 (6 bases). CDR1 and CDR2 (germline): SNHLY, FYNNEI. V shed 9 bases and J shed 5 bases, with 24 bases lying between them. This CDR3 has 16 amino acids. The full variable domain, its missing parts supplied by reference TRBV2 and TRBJ2-3, is EPEVTQTPSHQVTQMGQEVILRCVPISNHLYFYWYRQILGQKVEFLVSFYNNEISEKSEIFDDQFSVERPDGSNFTLKIRSTKLEDSAMYFCASARDSLWVGDTQYFGPGTRLTVL.